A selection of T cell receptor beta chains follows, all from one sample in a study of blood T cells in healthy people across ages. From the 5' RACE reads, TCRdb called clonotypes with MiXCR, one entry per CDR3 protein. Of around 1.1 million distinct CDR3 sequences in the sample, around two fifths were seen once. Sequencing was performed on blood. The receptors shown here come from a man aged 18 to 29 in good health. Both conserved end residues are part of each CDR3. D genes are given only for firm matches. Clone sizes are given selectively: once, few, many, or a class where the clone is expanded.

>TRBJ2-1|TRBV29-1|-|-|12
CSNSGIGNEQFF
TGCAGCAACTCAGGGATTGGCAATGAGCAGTTCTTC
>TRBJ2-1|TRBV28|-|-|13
CASSSGVINEQFF
TGTGCCAGCAGTTCCGGAGTCATAAATGAGCAGTTCTTC
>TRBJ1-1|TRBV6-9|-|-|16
CASSPFKDEGGTEAFF
TGTGCCAGCAGTCCCTTTAAGGACGAGGGGGGGACTGAAGCTTTCTTT
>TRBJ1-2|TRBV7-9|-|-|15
CASSLAPLKLGGYTF
TGTGCCAGCAGCTTAGCCCCCCTTAAACTGGGGGGCTACACCTTC
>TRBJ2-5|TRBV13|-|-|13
CASSLDTGGNQYF
TGTGCCAGCAGCTTAGACACAGGAGGAAACCAGTACTTC
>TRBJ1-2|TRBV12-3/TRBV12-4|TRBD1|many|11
CASTGGYGYTF
TGTGCCAGCACAGGGGGTTATGGCTACACCTTC
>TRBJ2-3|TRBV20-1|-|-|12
CSARRPTDTQYF
TGCAGTGCTCGGCGACCCACAGATACGCAGTATTTT
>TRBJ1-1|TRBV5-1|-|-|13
CASSDQANTEAFF
TGCGCCAGCAGCGACCAAGCGAACACTGAAGCTTTCTTT
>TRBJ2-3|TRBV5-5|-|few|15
CASSLPRRNIDTQYF
TGTGCCAGCAGCTTGCCCCGTCGAAATATAGATACGCAGTATTTT
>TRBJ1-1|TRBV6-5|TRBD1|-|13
CASTSGQGIRAFF
TGTGCCAGCACTTCAGGACAGGGTATTCGAGCTTTCTTT
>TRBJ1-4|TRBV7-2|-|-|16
CASSLGISRANEKLFF
TGTGCCAGCAGCCTGGGGATTTCGCGGGCTAATGAAAAACTGTTTTTT
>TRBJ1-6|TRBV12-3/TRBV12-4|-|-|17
CASSLGSLSSYNSPLHF
TGTGCCAGCAGTTTAGGCAGCCTCAGCTCCTATAATTCACCCCTCCACTTT
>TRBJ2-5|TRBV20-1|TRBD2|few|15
CSARRLAGWSETQYF
TGCAGTGCTAGAAGACTAGCGGGGTGGAGTGAGACCCAGTACTTC
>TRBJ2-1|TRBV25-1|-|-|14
CASSESASPNEQFF
TGTGCCAGCAGTGAATCGGCTAGCCCCAATGAGCAGTTCTTC
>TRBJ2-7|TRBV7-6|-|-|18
CASSLPRMDGISYNEQYF
TGTGCCAGCAGCCTACCCAGAATGGACGGGATCTCCTACAATGAGCAGTACTTC
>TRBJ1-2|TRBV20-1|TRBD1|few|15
CSARHFIQTGDGYTF
TGCAGTGCTAGACACTTCATACAGACAGGGGATGGCTACACCTTC
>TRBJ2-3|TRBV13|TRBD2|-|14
CASSYGLAATTQYF
TGTGCCAGCAGCTACGGACTAGCGGCCACAACGCAGTATTTT
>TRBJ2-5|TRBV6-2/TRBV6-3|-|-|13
CASSYGGLGTQYF
TGTGCCAGCAGTTACGGAGGGTTGGGGACCCAGTACTTC
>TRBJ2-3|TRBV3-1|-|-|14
CASHGGHSTDTQYF
TGTGCCAGCCACGGGGGACACAGCACAGATACGCAGTATTTT
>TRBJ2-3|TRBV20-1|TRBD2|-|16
CSARDVQRGGTDTQYF
TGCAGTGCTAGAGATGTCCAGCGGGGGGGCACAGATACGCAGTATTTT
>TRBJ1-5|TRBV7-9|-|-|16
CASSLVVGGRYQPQHF
TGTGCCAGCAGCTTAGTGGTGGGGGGACGTTATCAGCCCCAGCATTTT
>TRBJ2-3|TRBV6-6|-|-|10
CASRSDTQYF
TGTGCCAGCAGGAGTGATACGCAGTATTTT
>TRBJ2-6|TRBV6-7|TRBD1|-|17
CASSRLTGEPGANVLTF
TGTGCCAGCAGCCGACTCACAGGGGAACCTGGGGCCAACGTCCTGACTTTC
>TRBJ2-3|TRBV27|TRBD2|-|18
CASSLTPGLAGVADTQYF
TGTGCCAGCAGCCTCACACCGGGACTAGCGGGGGTTGCAGATACGCAGTATTTT
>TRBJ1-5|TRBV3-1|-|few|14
CASSQDRADQPQHF
TGTGCCAGCAGCCAAGACCGTGCGGATCAGCCCCAGCATTTT
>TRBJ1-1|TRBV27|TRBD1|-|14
CASSPQGARGEAFF
TGTGCCAGCAGTCCCCAGGGGGCCAGGGGTGAAGCTTTCTTT
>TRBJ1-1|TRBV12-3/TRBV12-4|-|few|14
CASRHRDPPTGAFF
TGTGCCAGCAGACACAGGGACCCCCCAACGGGAGCTTTCTTT
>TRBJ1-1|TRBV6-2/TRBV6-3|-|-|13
CASALGDYTEAFF
TGTGCCAGCGCCCTCGGGGATTACACTGAAGCTTTCTTT
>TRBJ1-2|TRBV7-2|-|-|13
CASSLSREDGYTF
TGTGCCAGCAGCTTAAGCAGGGAAGACGGCTACACCTTC
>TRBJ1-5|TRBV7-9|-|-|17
CASSLDSGDYSNQPQHF
TGTGCCAGCAGCTTAGACTCTGGAGATTATAGCAATCAGCCCCAGCATTTT
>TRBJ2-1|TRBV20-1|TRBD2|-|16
CSARVRSGSSYNEQFF
TGCAGTGCTAGGGTCCGGAGCGGGAGCTCCTACAATGAGCAGTTCTTC
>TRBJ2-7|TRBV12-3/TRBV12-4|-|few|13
CASSLAGRGEQYF
TGTGCCAGCAGTTTAGCAGGGAGAGGCGAGCAGTACTTC
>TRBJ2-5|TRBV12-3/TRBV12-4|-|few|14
CASSLRVEGETQYF
TGTGCCAGCAGTTTACGGGTTGAGGGAGAGACCCAGTACTTC
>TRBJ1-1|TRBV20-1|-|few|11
CSAERVSEAFF
TGCAGTGCGGAAAGGGTGTCTGAAGCTTTCTTT
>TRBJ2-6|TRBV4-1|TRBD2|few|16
CASSHRLATGANVLTF
TGCGCCAGCAGCCATCGACTAGCTACTGGGGCCAACGTCCTGACTTTC
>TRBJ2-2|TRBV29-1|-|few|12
CSVGQETGELFF
TGCAGCGTCGGTCAGGAGACCGGGGAGCTGTTTTTT
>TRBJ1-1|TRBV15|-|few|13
CATSRNRETEAFF
TGTGCCACCAGCAGAAACAGGGAAACTGAAGCTTTCTTT
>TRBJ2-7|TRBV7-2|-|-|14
CASSLYGDTYEQYF
TGTGCCAGCAGCTTATACGGTGACACCTACGAGCAGTACTTC
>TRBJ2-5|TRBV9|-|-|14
CASSVGDQQETQYF
TGTGCCAGCAGCGTAGGGGACCAGCAAGAGACCCAGTACTTC
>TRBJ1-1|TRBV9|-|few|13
CASSVDGNWEAFF
TGTGCCAGCAGCGTAGATGGGAATTGGGAAGCTTTCTTT
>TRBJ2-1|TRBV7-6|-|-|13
CVSSLVGEDEQFF
TGTGTCAGCAGCTTAGTCGGGGAAGATGAGCAGTTCTTC
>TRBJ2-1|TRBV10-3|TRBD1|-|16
CAISTSTGQGAYEQFF
TGTGCCATCAGCACTTCAACTGGACAGGGGGCTTATGAGCAGTTCTTC
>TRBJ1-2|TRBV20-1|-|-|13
CSARDVVIGGYTF
TGCAGTGCTAGAGATGTCGTGATAGGGGGCTACACCTTC
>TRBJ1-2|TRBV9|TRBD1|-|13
CASSGDSLRGYTF
TGTGCCAGCAGCGGGGACAGCCTACGAGGCTACACCTTC
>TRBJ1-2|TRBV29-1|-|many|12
CSVVQGHYGYTF
TGCAGCGTTGTGCAGGGGCACTATGGCTACACCTTC
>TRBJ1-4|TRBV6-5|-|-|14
CASRTSTGSEKLFF
TGTGCCAGCAGGACAAGCACAGGTAGTGAAAAACTGTTTTTT
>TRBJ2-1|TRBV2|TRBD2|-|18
CASSEALPGTSGSNEQFF
TGTGCCAGCAGTGAAGCGCTTCCGGGGACTAGCGGGAGCAATGAGCAGTTCTTC
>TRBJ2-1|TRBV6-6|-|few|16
CASSPRGGLSYNEQFF
TGTGCCAGCAGTCCGAGGGGGGGGCTCTCCTACAATGAGCAGTTCTTC
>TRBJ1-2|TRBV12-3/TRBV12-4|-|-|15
CASTPPWTLASGYTF
TGTGCCAGCACCCCACCCTGGACCTTAGCTAGTGGCTACACCTTC
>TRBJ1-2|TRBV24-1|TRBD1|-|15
CATATGTGGDYGYTF
TGTGCCACCGCGACCGGGACAGGGGGAGACTATGGCTACACCTTC
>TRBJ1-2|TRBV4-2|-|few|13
CASSHAGKGGYTF
TGTGCCAGCAGCCATGCCGGGAAAGGGGGCTACACCTTC